Below are 9 T cell receptor beta chains sequenced from a single sample in a study of blood T cell repertoires in COVID-19. Sequenced by immunoSEQ multiplex PCR; TCRdb stores in-frame clones only, minus some. The table records some 100,000 clones, 70% to 90% of them present only once. The sample comprised peripheral blood. These receptor sequences come from a woman in her sixties or seventies with acute or convalescent COVID-19.

The V call is TRBV3-1 (or the pseudogene TRBV3-2), the J call TRBJ2-1; TRBD1 matches 7 bases. V was clipped by 1 base and J by 8 bases; unmatched bases: 5. The CDR3 runs to 14 residues. Germline lookup yields CDR1 LGHDT and CDR2 YNNKEL (reference sequence). As DNA, the CDR3 is TGTGCCAGCAGCCAAGTGACAGGGTTGGATGAGCAGTTCTTC. Translating it yields CASSQVTGLDEQFF.

The CDR3 DNA reads TGTGCCAGCAGCAATAGCGGGGGGGAAACCGGGGAGCTGTTTTTT. Amino acids: CASSNSGGETGELFF. The chain is built from TRBV7-6 and TRBJ2-2; 11 nucleotides match TRBD2. The CDR3 runs 15 residues. V lost 5 bases and J lost 5; bases outside the gene matches: 4. Per the germline V gene, CDR1 is SGHVS and CDR2 is FNYEAQ.

This clone has only a few counts. The gene calls are TRBV7-9 and TRBJ2-2, with a possible D match to TRBD2 (5 bases). V was clipped by 8 bases and J by 3 bases, with 16 bases between them. CDR3 size: 15 residues. CDR1 is SEHNR and CDR2 is FQNEAQ in the germline V gene (reference sequence). CDR3 in amino acids: CASPMYGVDTGELFF. The CDR3 DNA reads TGTGCCAGCCCAATGTACGGGGTTGACACCGGGGAGCTGTTTTTT.

The rearrangement links TRBV5-5 to TRBJ2-3, with 13 positions matching TRBD2. The CDR3 extends over 16 amino acids. From germline, CDR1 is SGHKS and CDR2 YYEKEE (reference sequence). With 4 bases clipped from V and 6 bases from J, the junction kept 8 bases outside the gene matches. CDR3 sequence reads: CASSDGLAGVSDTQYF. The DNA for the CDR3 is TGTGCCAGCAGCGACGGACTAGCGGGAGTATCGGATACGCAGTATTTT.

The chain has TRBV12-3 or TRBV12-4 and TRBJ2-5; TRBD1 might be the D (6 bases). CDR3 length: 12 residues. Trimming pared 6 bases from V and 5 bases from J, leaving 10 bases between. CDR3 sequence: CASSPRGETQYF. The CDR3 DNA follows: TGTGCCAGCAGCCCTAGGGGGGAGACCCAGTACTTC.

CDR3 region: CASSGTSGPQETQYF. The CDR3 region has the DNA TGTGCCAGCAGTGGGACTAGCGGGCCCCAAGAGACCCAGTACTTC. The chain couples TRBV2 to TRBJ2-5; 11 positions match TRBD2. Losses at the gene ends were 4 bases for V and 1 base for J; bases not matched to a gene: 2. This CDR3 is built from 15 residues. Germline loops: CDR1 SNHLY, CDR2 FYNNEI.

The chain combines TRBV5-1 with TRBJ1-5; D not resolved. The CDR3 loop spans 15 amino acids. Trimming stripped 3 bases from V and 2 bases from J, with 12 bases between. Germline V CDR1 and CDR2: SGHRS, YFSETQ. Written as DNA, the CDR3 is TGCGCCAGCAGCTCCGGGAGCGGTGGCAATCAGCCCCAGCATTTT. Protein product: CASSSGSGGNQPQHF. The whole variable domain, remainder taken from reference TRBV5-1 and TRBJ1-5, is KAGVTQTPRYLIKTRGQQVTLSCSPISGHRSVSWYQQTPGQGLQFLFEYFSETQRNKGNFPGRFSGRQFSNSRSEMNVSTLELGDSALYLCASSSGSGGNQPQHFGDGTRLSIL.

The chain is built from TRBV28 and TRBJ2-2, with TRBD1 identical over 7 bases. Germline-derived CDR1 and CDR2 are MDHEN and SYDVKM. The V gene end was trimmed by 6 bases and the J gene end by 9 bases; junction bases not matched to a gene: 13. CDR3 length: 15 residues. The CDR3 DNA follows: TGTGCCAGCAGCCTAGGATCGACAGGGCTCAGGGAGCTGTTTTTT. It is translated as CASSLGSTGLRELFF.

V gene TRBV18 combines with J gene TRBJ1-2, with TRBD1 identical over 9 bases. The V gene's germline CDR1 is KGHSH and CDR2 LQKENI. The CDR3 has 12 residues. V lost 5 bases, J lost 8 bases, and 3 bases stayed unmatched. CDR3 bases: TGTGCCAGCTCATCAACAGGGGGCGGCTACACCTTC. This sequence encodes CASSSTGGGYTF. The variable domain in full, with the rest retrieved from reference TRBV18 and TRBJ1-2, is NAGVMQNPRHLVRRRGQEARLRCSPMKGHSHVYWYRQLPEEGLKFMVYLQKENIIDESGMPKERFSAEFPKEGPSILRIQQVVRGDSAAYFCASSSTGGGYTFGSGTRLTVV.